Shown below are 6 T cell receptor beta chains from a single sample sequenced in a study of blood T cells in healthy people across ages. A sample-barcoded 5' primer and a J-beta primer mix were used in a second PCR of about 7 to 11 cycles. TCRdb re-derived calls from the 5' RACE reads in MiXCR, one entry per CDR3 protein. The table has more than 650,000 distinct CDR3 sequences, about a fifth seen once; the top ten hold 22%. Sequencing used blood. The receptor source for this set is a man in his sixties or seventies in good health.

The J gene is TRBJ1-1, the V gene TRBV5-1, with 9 positions matching TRBD1. With 6 bases clipped from V and 0 bases from J, the junction kept 6 bases outside the gene matches. Per the germline V gene, CDR1 is SGHRS and CDR2 is YFSETQ. The CDR3 has 15 amino acids. The CDR3: CASKGQGGLNTEAFF. The CDR3 DNA sequence: TGCGCCAGCAAGGGACAGGGAGGATTGAACACTGAAGCTTTCTTT.

Notes on this clonotype: The CDR3 does not end in the conserved phenylalanine or tryptophan, so this is likely a read error. The rearrangement uses TRBV18 and TRBJ1-1; D is perhaps TRBD1 (5 bases). V shed 1 base and J shed 6 bases, with 15 bases lying between them. The CDR3 covers 15 residues. CDR1 KGHSH and CDR2 LQKENI come from the germline V gene. The CDR3 region has the DNA TGTGCCAGCTCACCACTGTCAGGGATCGTCGCTGAAGCTTTCCTT. This gives the protein CASSPLSGIVAEAFL.

This clonotype has ten or more counts. The DNA for the CDR3 is TGCAGTGCTTGGGACAGCGCCATCTCTGGAAACACCATATATTTT. This translates into CSAWDSAISGNTIYF. The V and J genes are TRBV20-1 and TRBJ1-3, with 7 bases matching TRBD1. CDR1 is DFQATT and CDR2 is SNEGSKA in the germline V gene (reference sequence). Trimming at V came to 5 bases and at J to 0 bases, leaving 7 bases not matched to a gene. The CDR3 runs to 15 residues.

This chain connects TRBV29-1 to TRBJ2-6; the D is unclear. The germline gives CDR1 SQVTM, CDR2 ANQGSEA. This CDR3 comprises 13 residues. Trimming removed 4 bases from V and 0 bases from J, with 4 bases in between. The CDR3 DNA follows: TGCAGCGTTGGGGCCTCTGGGGCCAACGTCCTGACTTTC. Translating gives CSVGASGANVLTF.

The sample holds a few counts of this clonotype. The genes are TRBV4-3 and TRBJ1-3; no firm D call. CDR1 is LGHNA and CDR2 is YSLEER in the germline V gene. The CDR3 runs 16 residues. V was shortened by 0 bases and J by 4 bases, with 13 bases between the two germline ends. The CDR3 here is CASSQERLGVGNTIYF. CDR3 sequence (DNA): TGCGCCAGCAGCCAAGAAAGGTTGGGAGTCGGAAACACCATATATTTT.

This clonotype was observed a handful of times. The chain links TRBV30 to TRBJ1-2, with TRBD1 as a possible D gene (6 bases). The CDR3 totals 12 residues. The germline V gene has CDR1 GTSNPN and CDR2 SVGIG (reference sequence). V was cut by 8 bases and J by 5 bases, with 15 bases left in between. In DNA form, the CDR3 reads TGTGCCGGACAGCTCCTGGGGTATGGCTACACCTTC. Encoded protein: CAGQLLGYGYTF.